What follows are 22 T cell receptor beta chains derived from one specimen sequenced in a study of T cell responses to AZD1222 COVID-19 vaccine (dated by TCRdb to the early 2020s). Reading the label with the study, this specimen's time point is: about 28 days (+/-7) after the second vaccine dose. Receptor libraries were prepared by the immunoSEQ multiplex PCR assay. Imported from immuneACCESS, the table was reduced by TCRdb to in-frame sequences with V and J called. These copies leave out some clones; in studies compared against another copy, an unresolved V gene accounts for under half, and the cause of the remainder is not known. The sample table shows some 110,000 clones, and around 85% are seen once. 4.4% of the sample lies in the top ten. The specimen was peripheral blood, collected 28 days after the second AZD1222 dose. Receptors were obtained from an adult who received the AZD1222 COVID-19 vaccine.

The chain has TRBV2 and TRBJ1-5, with D unresolved. CDR3 length: 15 residues. Trimming cost V 2 bases and J 0 bases, with 8 bases left between them. Germline V gene lookup returns CDR1 SNHLY and CDR2 FYNNEI. As DNA, the CDR3 is TGTGCCAGCAGTGAAACAGACGATAGCAATCAGCCCCAGCATTTT. Translation: CASSETDDSNQPQHF.

This clone was seen just once. This chain connects TRBV11-3 to TRBJ2-2; D ambiguous. The CDR3 length is 14 residues. CDR1 and CDR2 (germline): SGHNT, YENEEA. V was pared by 3 bases and J by 7 bases, with 12 bases between. In nucleotides, the CDR3 is TGTGCCAGCAGCTTTCGGATGAAGGGCGGGGAGCTGTTTTTT. It yields the protein CASSFRMKGGELFF. The entire variable domain, with the rest obtained from reference TRBV11-3 and TRBJ2-2, is as follows: EAGVVQSPRYKIIEKKQPVAFWCNPISGHNTLYWYLQNLGQGPELLIRYENEEAVDDSQLPKDRFSAERLKGVDSTLKIQPAELGDSAVYLCASSFRMKGGELFFGEGSRLTVL.

The rearrangement links TRBV6-5 to TRBJ1-3, with 10 bases that match TRBD1. The CDR3 has 15 amino acids. Trimming cost V 5 bases and J 2 bases; bases outside gene matches: 3. Germline-derived CDR1 and CDR2 are MNHEY and SVGAGI. CDR3: CASSPGTGAGNTIYF. As DNA, the CDR3 is TGTGCCAGCAGTCCCGGGACAGGGGCTGGAAACACCATATATTTT.

This clone was observed a single time. The V gene is TRBV27, the J gene TRBJ2-1; D unresolved. There are 13 residues in the CDR3. The germline gives CDR1 MNHEY, CDR2 SMNVEV (reference sequence). Between the trimmed V and J ends, which lost 6 bases and 9 bases, there was a span of 15 bases. CDR3: CASRPPSWGEQFF. The CDR3 coding sequence is TGTGCCAGCAGACCACCTTCATGGGGTGAGCAGTTCTTC.

V gene TRBV18 combines with J gene TRBJ1-1; tentative D call: TRBD1 (5 bases). The CDR3 contains 15 residues. Per the germline V gene, CDR1 is KGHSH and CDR2 is LQKENI. Trimming left V 4 bases short and J 3 bases short, with 15 bases between. The CDR3 DNA is TGTGCCAGCTCACAGACGCAGGGTTTCTACACTGAAGCTTTCTTT. Translated, it gives CASSQTQGFYTEAFF.

The chain is built from TRBV30 and TRBJ2-2, with D unclear. Germline values: CDR1 GTSNPN, CDR2 SVGIG (reference sequence). V lost 2 bases, J lost 6 bases, and 10 bases lay in between. The length of the CDR3 is 13 residues. CDR3: CAWSRDLPGELFF. The DNA of the CDR3 is TGTGCCTGGAGTAGGGATTTGCCCGGGGAGCTGTTTTTT.

V usage is TRBV5-1 and J usage is TRBJ2-2, with 8 bases lining up with TRBD1. From germline, CDR1 is SGHRS and CDR2 YFSETQ. This CDR3 contains 16 residues. The J segment lost 3 bases and the V segment lost 3 bases, leaving 7 bases of the junction unmatched. CDR3 sequence (DNA): TGCGCCAGCAGCTCGCTGGGACAGGAGTACACCGGGGAGCTGTTTTTT. Residues: CASSSLGQEYTGELFF.

The gene calls are TRBV28 and TRBJ1-2, with D possibly TRBD1 on 5 matching bases. The CDR3 has 14 amino acids. V lost 2 bases and J lost 4, with 11 bases in between. Per the germline V gene, CDR1 is MDHEN and CDR2 is SYDVKM. The CDR3 region is CASSLSGAGYGYTF. CDR3 DNA sequence: TGTGCCAGCAGTTTAAGCGGGGCGGGCTATGGCTACACCTTC.

The J gene is TRBJ1-1, the V gene TRBV19; TRBD1 agrees at 8 bases. V trimming: 8 bases; J trimming: 2 bases; junction bases outside the gene matches: 4. Germline V gives CDR1 LNHDA, CDR2 SQIVND (reference sequence). The CDR3 extends over 13 amino acids. The CDR3, as DNA: TGTGCCAGTCCCGACAGGGGAAACACTGAAGCTTTCTTT. Translating gives CASPDRGNTEAFF.

This clone was seen only once. The chain employs TRBV28 and TRBJ1-2; D might be TRBD1 (5 bases). The CDR3 has 19 residues. V lost 7 bases to trimming and J lost 3 bases, with 30 bases between them. Germline V CDR1 and CDR2: MDHEN, SYDVKM. CDR3 DNA sequence: TGTGCCAGCACTTTTGGGTGGCAGGGACCTCTCTCTTGGGACTATGGCTACACCTTC. Its protein product is CASTFGWQGPLSWDYGYTF.

The chain uses TRBV19 and TRBJ1-1; perhaps TRBD1 as D (5 bases). V lost 6 bases and J lost 0, with 11 bases in between. The CDR3 is made up of 14 amino acids. Germline loops: CDR1 LNHDA, CDR2 SQIVND (reference sequence). The CDR3 loop reads CASRRGQMNTEAFF. The CDR3 nucleotides are TGTGCCAGTAGACGGGGCCAAATGAACACTGAAGCTTTCTTT.

The CDR3 DNA reads TGTGCCAGCAGCTTAGTCCCAGGTTCCTACGAGCAGTACTTC. Translated, it gives CASSLVPGSYEQYF. The V gene is TRBV7-8, the J gene TRBJ2-7; no reliable D call. The V end lost 1 base, the J end lost 1 base, and 8 bases lay between the germline ends. CDR3 length: 14 amino acids. The germline V gene has CDR1 SGHVS and CDR2 FQNEAQ.

This clone has just one count. The chain recombines TRBV6-5 with TRBJ2-7; D might be TRBD1 or TRBD2, each matching 5 bases. The CDR3 loop spans 13 amino acids. Germline CDR1 and CDR2: MNHEY and SVGAGI. V lost 8 bases to trimming and J lost 3 bases, with 14 bases between them. CDR3: CASGSRGLYEQYF. Written as DNA, the CDR3 is TGTGCCAGCGGCTCGAGGGGCCTCTACGAGCAGTACTTC.

This sequence joins TRBV7-2 and TRBJ1-1, with D perhaps matching TRBD1 (6 bases). Trimming took off 5 bases at V and 6 bases at J, with 10 bases between the two ends. The CDR3 length is 12 residues. CDR1 SGHTA and CDR2 FQGNSA come from the germline V gene. The CDR3 spells CASSPQGPEAFF. The CDR3 DNA is TGTGCCAGCAGCCCACAGGGTCCTGAAGCTTTCTTT.

Written as DNA, the CDR3 is TGTGCCAGCAGTTTAGGGGGCGCGAAGGGAGAGACCCAGTACTTC. Translating gives CASSLGGAKGETQYF. The gene calls are TRBV6-5 and TRBJ2-5; 7 nucleotides match TRBD1. The length of the CDR3 is 15 residues. The germline gives CDR1 MNHEY, CDR2 SVGAGI. Germline trimming cut 4 bases from V and 4 bases from J; bases unmatched to any gene: 9.

The chain links TRBV18 to TRBJ2-7; D possibly corresponds to TRBD1 (5 bases). The CDR3 has 15 residues. The V end was cut by 1 base, the J end by 6 bases, with 16 bases between. CDR1 and CDR2 from the germline V gene are KGHSH and LQKENI. The CDR3 region is CASSPLPGPVPEQYF. The CDR3 DNA sequence: TGTGCCAGCTCACCACTTCCAGGGCCGGTGCCCGAGCAGTACTTC.

This chain joins TRBV9 and TRBJ1-4; weak D call: TRBD1 (5 bases). V was pared by 10 bases and J by 16 bases, with 29 bases between. The CDR3 length is 14 residues. Per the germline V gene, CDR1 is SGDLS and CDR2 is YYNGEE. CDR3 region: CACQSRKVGAGRFF. DNA for the CDR3: TGTGCCTGCCAATCGAGGAAGGTTGGGGCGGGAAGGTTTTTT.

This clone was detected only a few times. The chain links TRBV7-2 to TRBJ2-7; D unresolved. This CDR3 is 16 amino acids long. V lost 3 bases, J lost 6 bases, and 21 bases lay in between. Per germline, CDR1 SGHTA and CDR2 FQGNSA. As DNA, the CDR3 is TGTGCCAGCAGCTTCTCCGCGGACCCCCGATCGGGCGAGCAGTACTTC. It codes for CASSFSADPRSGEQYF.

The chain carries TRBV20-1 and TRBJ1-6; D gene uncertain. Germline loops: CDR1 DFQATT, CDR2 SNEGSKA (reference sequence). The CDR3 consists of 14 residues. V gave up 3 bases and J gave up 9 bases, with 15 bases separating them. CDR3 sequence: CSASSGQVGSPLHF. DNA of the CDR3: TGCAGTGCTAGTAGTGGGCAGGTGGGTTCACCCCTCCACTTT.

The CDR3 DNA reads as TGTGCCAGTAGTATAGGTCGTGGAGGCAGGACGATGGGAAAGGATGGCTACACCTTC. As protein: CASSIGRGGRTMGKDGYTF. The chain couples TRBV19 to TRBJ1-2, with D hard to call. The ends were cut back, 1 base at V and 6 bases at J, with 27 bases in the middle. This CDR3 is built from 19 residues. Germline V gene sequence: CDR1 LNHDA, CDR2 SQIVND (reference sequence).

This clone was observed a single time. The rearrangement uses TRBV4-1 and TRBJ2-2, with D perhaps matching TRBD1 or TRBD2 (5 bases each). Germline assignment: CDR1 MGHRA and CDR2 YSYEKL. V was clipped by 1 base and J by 3 bases, with 12 bases between them. This CDR3 has 16 residues. Written as DNA, the CDR3 is TGCGCCAGCAGCCAAGCGGGGCTGGGATACACCGGGGAGCTGTTTTTT. It is translated as CASSQAGLGYTGELFF.

V is TRBV3-1 (or the pseudogene TRBV3-2) and J is TRBJ1-3; tentative D call: TRBD1 (6 bases). CDR1 and CDR2 from the germline V gene are LGHDT and YNNKEL (reference sequence). V gave up 2 bases and J gave up 0 bases, with 11 bases separating them. The CDR3 is 16 residues long. CDR3 sequence reads: CASSQNPGDSGNTIYF. CDR3 DNA: TGTGCCAGCAGCCAAAACCCAGGGGACTCTGGAAACACCATATATTTT.